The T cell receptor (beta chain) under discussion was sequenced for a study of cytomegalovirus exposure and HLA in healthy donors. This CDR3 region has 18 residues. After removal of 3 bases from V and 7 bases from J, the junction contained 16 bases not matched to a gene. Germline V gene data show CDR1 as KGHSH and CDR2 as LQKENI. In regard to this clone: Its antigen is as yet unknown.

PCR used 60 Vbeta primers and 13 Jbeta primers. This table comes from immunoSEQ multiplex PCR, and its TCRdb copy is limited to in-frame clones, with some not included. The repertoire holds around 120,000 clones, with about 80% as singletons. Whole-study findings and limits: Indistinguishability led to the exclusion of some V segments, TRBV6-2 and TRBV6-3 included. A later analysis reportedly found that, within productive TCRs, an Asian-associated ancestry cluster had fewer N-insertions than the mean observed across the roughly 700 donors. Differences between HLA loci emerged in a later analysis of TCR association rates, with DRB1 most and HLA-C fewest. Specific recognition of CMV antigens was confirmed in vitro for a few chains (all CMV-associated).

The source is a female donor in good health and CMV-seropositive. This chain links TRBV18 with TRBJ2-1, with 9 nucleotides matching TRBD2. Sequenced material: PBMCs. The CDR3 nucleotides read TGTGCCAGCTCACCTGCTGATGTTAGTAGCGGGGGTTTGAATGAGCAGTTCTTC. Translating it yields CASSPADVSSGGLNEQFF.